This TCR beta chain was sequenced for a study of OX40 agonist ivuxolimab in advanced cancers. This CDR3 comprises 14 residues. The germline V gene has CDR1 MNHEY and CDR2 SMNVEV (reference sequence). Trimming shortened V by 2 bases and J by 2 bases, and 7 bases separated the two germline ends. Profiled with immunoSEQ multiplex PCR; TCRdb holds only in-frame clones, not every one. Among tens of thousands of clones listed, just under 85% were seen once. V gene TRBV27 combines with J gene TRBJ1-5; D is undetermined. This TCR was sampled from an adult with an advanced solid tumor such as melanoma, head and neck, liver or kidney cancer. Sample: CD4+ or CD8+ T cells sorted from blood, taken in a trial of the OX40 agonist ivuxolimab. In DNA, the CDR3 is TGTGCCAGCAGTTTAAGGCTTGGCAATCAGCCCCAGCATTTT. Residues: CASSLRLGNQPQHF.